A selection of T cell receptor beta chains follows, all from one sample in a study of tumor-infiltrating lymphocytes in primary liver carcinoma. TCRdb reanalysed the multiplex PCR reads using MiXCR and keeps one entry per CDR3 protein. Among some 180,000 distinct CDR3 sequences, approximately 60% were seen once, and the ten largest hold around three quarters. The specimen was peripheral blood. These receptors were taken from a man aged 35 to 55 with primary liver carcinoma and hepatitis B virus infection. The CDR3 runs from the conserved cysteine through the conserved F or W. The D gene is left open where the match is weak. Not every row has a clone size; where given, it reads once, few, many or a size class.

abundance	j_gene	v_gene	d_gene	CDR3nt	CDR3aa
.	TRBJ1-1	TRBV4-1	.	TGCGCCAGCAGCCAAGATTGGGCAGCTATACCTGAAGCTTTCTTT	CASSQDWAAIPEAFF
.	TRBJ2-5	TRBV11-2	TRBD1	TGTGCCATCAGCTTTGGAGACAGGGCACAAGAGACCCAATATTTC	CAISFGDRAQETQYF
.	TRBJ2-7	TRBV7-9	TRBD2	TGTGCCAGCAGCCAACCTCGGGAGGCCTACGAGCAGTACTTC	CASSQPREAYEQYF
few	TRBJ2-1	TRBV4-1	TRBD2	TGCGCCAGCAGCCAAAAAGTACTAGCGGGAGGGTTGAGTGAGCAGTTCTTC	CASSQKVLAGGLSEQFF
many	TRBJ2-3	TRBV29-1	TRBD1	TGCAGCGTTGAGAACAGGGGTTTTCGTACGCAGTATTTT	CSVENRGFRTQYF
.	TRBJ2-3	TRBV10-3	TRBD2	TGTGCCATCAGTGACCTAGCGGAGGCTAGCACAGATACGCAGTATTTT	CAISDLAEASTDTQYF
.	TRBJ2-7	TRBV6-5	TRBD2	TGTGCCAACAGCCAAACTAGCGGAGCAGTCTACGAGCAGTACTTC	CANSQTSGAVYEQYF
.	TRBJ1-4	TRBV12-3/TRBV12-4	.	TGTGCCAGCAGTTTATACTGGGACGATGAAAAACTGTTTTTT	CASSLYWDDEKLFF
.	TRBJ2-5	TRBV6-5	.	TGTGCCAGCAGTTACTCGGGACTTCACGAGACCCAGTACTTC	CASSYSGLHETQYF
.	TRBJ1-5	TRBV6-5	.	TGTGCCAGCAGTTCACGGGCTGAGGGGCAGCCCCAGCATTTT	CASSSRAEGQPQHF
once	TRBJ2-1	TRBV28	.	TGTGCCAGCGGACGGAACTACAATGAGCGGTTCTTC	CASGRNYNERFF
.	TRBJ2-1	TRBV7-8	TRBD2	TGTGTCAGCAGTCCAGGACTAGCGGATTACAATGAGCAGTTCTTC	CVSSPGLADYNEQFF
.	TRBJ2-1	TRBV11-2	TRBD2	TGTACCAGCAGCTTCCCCGGGACTATGAATGGGCAGTTCTTC	CTSSFPGTMNGQFF
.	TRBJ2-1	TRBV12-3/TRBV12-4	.	TGTGCCAGCAGTCCGGGGCGGGATGAGCAGTTCTTC	CASSPGRDEQFF
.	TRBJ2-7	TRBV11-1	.	TGTGCCAGCAGCTCATCCCGGGACTCCTCCTACGAGCAGTACTTC	CASSSSRDSSYEQYF
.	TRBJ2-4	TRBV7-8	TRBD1	TGTGCCAGCAGCTTGGGACAGTCCTTCGAAAACACTCAGTACTTC	CASSLGQSFENTQYF
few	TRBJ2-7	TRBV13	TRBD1	TGTGCCAGCAGCACCGGACAGGGTAGTTACTTC	CASSTGQGSYF
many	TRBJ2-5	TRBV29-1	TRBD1	TGCAGCGTTGAGGGGGACAGGGAGCAGCAAGAGACCCAGTACTTC	CSVEGDREQQETQYF
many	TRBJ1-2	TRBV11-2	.	TGTGCCAGCAGCTTGGGGGTTGAAGACTATGGCTACACCTTC	CASSLGVEDYGYTF
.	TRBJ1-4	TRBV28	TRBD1	TGTGCCACGTCCGGGACAGGGGGCGGTGAAAAACTGTTTTTT	CATSGTGGGEKLFF
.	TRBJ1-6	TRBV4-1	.	TGCTCCAGCAGCCCCGGGCCACCTAATTCACCCCTCCACTTT	CSSSPGPPNSPLHF
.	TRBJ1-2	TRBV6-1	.	TGTGCCAGCAGCGGACAGAGCCTTATCTATGGCTACACCTTC	CASSGQSLIYGYTF
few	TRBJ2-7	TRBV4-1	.	TGCGCCAGCAGCCAAGAAGGCGTAGCGATGGAGCAGTACTTC	CASSQEGVAMEQYF
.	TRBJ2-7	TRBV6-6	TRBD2	TGTGCCAGCAGCCCGACTAGCGGGAGCTACGAGCAGTACTTC	CASSPTSGSYEQYF
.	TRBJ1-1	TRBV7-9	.	.	CASSSSAAENTEAFF
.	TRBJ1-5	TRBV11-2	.	TGTGCCAGCAGCTTAGTACAGGACCAGCCCCACAATTTT	CASSLVQDQPHNF
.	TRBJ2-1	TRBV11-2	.	TGTGCCAGCGGCACGACTAGGATCTATGAGCAGCTCTTC	CASGTTRIYEQLF
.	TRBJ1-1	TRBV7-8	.	TGTGCCAGCAGCTTAGCGGTGACAACTGAAGCTTTCTTT	CASSLAVTTEAFF
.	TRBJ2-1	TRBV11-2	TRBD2	TGTGCCAGCCCGCGCCCCAGCGGGAGGATCTATGAGCAGTTCTTC	CASPRPSGRIYEQFF
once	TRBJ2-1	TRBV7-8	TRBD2	TGTGCCAGCAGCTTGAGCGGGAGTTGGAACAATGAGCAGTTCTTC	CASSLSGSWNNEQFF
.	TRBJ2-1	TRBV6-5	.	TGTGCCAGCAGTTACGGTCTAGTGCCATACAATGAGCATTTCTTC	CASSYGLVPYNEHFF
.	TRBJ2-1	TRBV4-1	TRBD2	TGCGCCAGCAGCCAAGACACTAGCGAAGATGAGCAGCTCTTC	CASSQDTSEDEQLF